This T cell receptor beta chain was sequenced in a study of T cells after yellow fever vaccination. TCRdb reanalysed the 5' RACE reads using MiXCR and keeps one entry per CDR3 protein. The sample has under 550,000 distinct CDR3 sequences, just over 20% seen once. This CDR3 comprises 12 residues. Trimming took off 6 bases at V and 5 bases at J, with 11 bases between the two ends. The germline V gene has CDR1 SQVTM and CDR2 ANQGSEA. This receptor was identified in a man aged 18 to 29 who received the YFV17D yellow fever vaccine. Sequenced here: PBMCs, sampled less than 25 days after the first yellow fever vaccination. This sequence joins TRBV29-1 and TRBJ1-5, with TRBD1 as a possible D gene (5 bases). CDR3 nucleotide sequence: TGCAGCGTCCAGGACATAGATCAGCCCCAGCATTTT. Its translation: CSVQDIDQPQHF.